The 21 T cell receptor beta chains given below trace back to one sample, sequenced in a study of PD-1 blockade in classical Hodgkin lymphoma. No patient escaped relapse after autologous stem cell transplantation, and brentuximab vedotin exposure varied. TCRdb keeps only in-frame clones here, not all; method: immunoSEQ multiplex PCR. Among tens of thousands of clones listed, over 75% were seen once. The sequencing used peripheral blood mononuclear cells (PBMCs), collected at baseline. The receptors were sampled from a human donor with classical Hodgkin lymphoma.

The chain uses TRBV19 and TRBJ2-1; no firm D call. This CDR3 is built from 10 residues. V lost 5 bases and J 8 bases, leaving 4 bases between the germline ends. Germline V gene lookup returns CDR1 LNHDA and CDR2 SQIVND (reference sequence). For the CDR3, the DNA is TGTGCCAGTAGTGGATATGAGCAGTTCTTC. Protein product: CASSGYEQFF.

The chain uses TRBV7-6 and TRBJ1-1, with D possibly TRBD1 on 5 matching bases. This CDR3 contains 13 residues. V lost 4 bases and J lost 4, with 10 bases in between. Germline CDR1 and CDR2: SGHVS and FNYEAQ. The CDR3 protein is CASSSPGFTEAFF. For the CDR3, the DNA is TGTGCCAGCAGCTCCCCAGGGTTCACTGAAGCTTTCTTT. The full variable domain, its missing parts supplied by reference TRBV7-6 and TRBJ1-1, is GAGVSQSPRYKVTKRGQDVALRCDPISGHVSLYWYRQALGQGPEFLTYFNYEAQQDKSGLPNDRFSAERPEGSISTLTIQRTEQRDSAMYRCASSSPGFTEAFFGQGTRLTVV.

J is TRBJ1-5 and V is TRBV19; 7 nucleotides align to TRBD1. The CDR3 totals 15 residues. J gave up 3 bases and V 3 bases, and 5 bases lay outside the gene matches. Germline V gives CDR1 LNHDA, CDR2 SQIVND (reference sequence). The DNA for the CDR3 is TGTGCCAGTAGTATCCTACAGGGGTCCAATCAGCCCCAGCATTTT. Its translation is CASSILQGSNQPQHF.

This clone was counted a few times. The V call is TRBV6-6, the J call TRBJ2-4; D may correspond to TRBD1 or TRBD2 (6 bases each). Per germline, CDR1 MNHNY and CDR2 SVGAGI (reference sequence). The CDR3 extends over 15 amino acids. V lost 7 bases and J 1 base, leaving 14 bases between the germline ends. Here the CDR3 DNA reads TGTGCCAGCAATCTAGGGGGGCCTGCCAAAAACATTCAGTACTTC. Translated: CASNLGGPAKNIQYF.

Only one count was recorded for this clone. The rearrangement joins TRBV10-3 to TRBJ1-4; D not certain. Trimming pared 2 bases from V and 8 bases from J, leaving 9 bases between. Germline V gene data show CDR1 as ENHRY and CDR2 as SYGVKD. There are 13 residues in the CDR3. CDR3 nucleotides: TGTGCCATCAGTGAGACGTCAAAAGAAAAACTGTTTTTT. Amino acid sequence: CAISETSKEKLFF.

The DNA for the CDR3 is TGTGCCAGCAGCTTTCGGGACACCATATATTTT. Protein product: CASSFRDTIYF. The chain is built from TRBV11-3 and TRBJ1-3, with D hard to call. V was pared by 3 bases and J by 8 bases, with 5 bases between. In germline, CDR1 is SGHNT, CDR2 YENEEA. This CDR3 is built from 11 residues. Drawing the rest from reference TRBV11-3 and TRBJ1-3, the complete variable domain is EAGVVQSPRYKIIEKKQPVAFWCNPISGHNTLYWYLQNLGQGPELLIRYENEEAVDDSQLPKDRFSAERLKGVDSTLKIQPAELGDSAVYLCASSFRDTIYFGEGSWLTVV.

This clone was recorded once. The chain recombines TRBV7-2 with TRBJ2-1, with 8 bases aligning to TRBD2. Germline loops: CDR1 SGHTA, CDR2 FQGNSA. With 6 bases clipped from V and 5 bases from J, the junction kept 9 bases outside the gene matches. The length of the CDR3 is 15 residues. As DNA, the CDR3 is TGTGCCAGCAGGGCAGCGGGAGTCTCAAACAATGAGCAGTTCTTC. Protein: CASRAAGVSNNEQFF.

This chain uses TRBV7-8 with TRBJ2-1; 12 bases map to TRBD2. V lost 5 bases and J lost 8; bases outside the gene matches: 10. In germline, CDR1 is SGHVS, CDR2 FQNEAQ. The CDR3 has 16 residues. The CDR3 spells CASSQLTSGRWYEQFF. DNA of the CDR3: TGTGCCAGCAGCCAATTAACTAGCGGGAGGTGGTATGAGCAGTTCTTC.

J is TRBJ2-7 and V is TRBV6-5; D possibly corresponds to TRBD1 (6 bases). Germline CDR1 reads MNHEY; CDR2 reads SVGAGI. This CDR3 has 14 amino acids. Trimming shortened V by 0 bases and J by 3 bases, and 9 bases separated the two germline ends. The CDR3 reads CASSYSKDSYEQYV. DNA of the CDR3: TGTGCCAGCAGTTACTCGAAGGACAGCTACGAGCAGTACGTC.

J is TRBJ2-2 and V is TRBV7-6; D is possibly TRBD2 (5 bases). Germline CDR1 SGHVS, CDR2 FNYEAQ. V lost 6 bases and J lost 0, with 8 bases in between. CDR3 length: 14 amino acids. The CDR3 DNA reads TGTGCCAGCAGTCGTAGCGCGAACACCGGGGAGCTGTTTTTT. Its translation is CASSRSANTGELFF.

The chain combines TRBV5-1 with TRBJ2-7, with 8 nucleotides matching TRBD1. V gave up 0 bases and J gave up 5 bases; unmatched junction bases: 4. The CDR3 is 14 amino acids. CDR1 is SGHRS, CDR2 YFSETQ, per germline. CDR3 nucleotide sequence: TGCGCCAGCAGCTTGGGACAGGGGACCCACGAGCAGTACGTC. Protein product: CASSLGQGTHEQYV.

V is TRBV4-2 and J is TRBJ1-2; D is unresolved. The CDR3 runs 16 residues. V shed 5 bases and J shed 6 bases, with 22 bases lying between them. Germline CDR1 is LGHNA and CDR2 is YNFKEQ. CDR3 in amino acids: CASSIRVGEFGDGYTF. DNA for the CDR3: TGTGCCAGCAGCATTCGTGTGGGCGAATTCGGAGATGGCTACACCTTC.

The chain combines TRBV5-4 with TRBJ2-5; D tentatively reads TRBD1 or TRBD2 (7 bases each). Germline V CDR1 and CDR2: SGHNT, YYREEE (reference sequence). The ends were cut back, 5 bases at V and 5 bases at J, with 19 bases in the middle. The CDR3 has 15 residues. The CDR3 DNA reads TGTGCCAGCAGGTCCGACTACCAGGGGGGGGAGACCCAGTACTTC. It is translated as CASRSDYQGGETQYF.

This chain uses TRBV5-1 with TRBJ2-2; 9 bases agree with TRBD1. CDR3 length equals 15 residues. V lost 2 bases, J lost 5 bases, and 4 bases stayed unmatched. Germline V gene lookup returns CDR1 SGHRS and CDR2 YFSETQ. The CDR3: CASSLGTGLTGELFF. The CDR3 region has the DNA TGCGCCAGCAGCTTAGGGACAGGGTTGACCGGGGAGCTGTTTTTT.

This clone was detected once. The chain employs TRBV27 and TRBJ1-5, with unresolved D. Per germline, CDR1 MNHEY and CDR2 SMNVEV (reference sequence). The CDR3 runs 15 residues. Trimming left V 2 bases short and J 1 base short, with 9 bases between. CDR3 sequence: CASSLSQFSNQPQHF. DNA of the CDR3: TGTGCCAGCAGTTTAAGCCAGTTCAGCAATCAGCCCCAGCATTTT.

This clone was observed a handful of times. J is TRBJ2-7 and V is TRBV19; D gene uncertain. CDR3 length: 14 residues. V lost 1 base and J lost 0, with 7 bases in between. Germline values: CDR1 LNHDA, CDR2 SQIVND (reference sequence). The CDR3, as DNA: TGTGCCAGTAGTATAGGGGTCTCCTCCTACGAGCAGTACTTC. Its protein is CASSIGVSSYEQYF.

V usage is TRBV5-1 and J usage is TRBJ2-5; TRBD2 matches 10 bases. V trimming: 2 bases; J trimming: 2 bases; junction bases outside the gene matches: 9. The length of the CDR3 is 17 residues. The V gene's germline CDR1 is SGHRS and CDR2 YFSETQ. Here the CDR3 reads CASSLAGLAVLQETQYF. CDR3 DNA: TGCGCCAGCAGCTTAGCAGGACTAGCGGTATTACAAGAGACCCAGTACTTC. Combining the CDR3 with reference TRBV5-1 and TRBJ2-5 gives the whole variable domain KAGVTQTPRYLIKTRGQQVTLSCSPISGHRSVSWYQQTPGQGLQFLFEYFSETQRNKGNFPGRFSGRQFSNSRSEMNVSTLELGDSALYLCASSLAGLAVLQETQYFGPGTRLLVL.

The chain joins TRBV30 to TRBJ2-1; perhaps TRBD1 as D (5 bases). Trimming stripped 2 bases from V and 10 bases from J, with 9 bases between. The CDR3 consists of 11 residues. Germline V lookup: CDR1 GTSNPN, CDR2 SVGIG (reference sequence). CDR3 bases: TGTGCCTGGAGTCATGGACACGAGCAGTTCTTC. Amino acids: CAWSHGHEQFF.

The chain is built from TRBV19 and TRBJ2-2; D is unresolved. Germline CDR1 reads LNHDA; CDR2 reads SQIVND (reference sequence). V shed 4 bases and J shed 1 base, with 10 bases lying between them. CDR3 length equals 15 residues. In DNA, the CDR3 is TGTGCCAGTAGTACGCTCCTAGGGAACACCGGGGAGCTGTTTTTT. The encoded protein is CASSTLLGNTGELFF.

The chain has TRBV11-3 and TRBJ2-7; 7 bases align to TRBD2. With V trimmed by 5 bases and J by 2 bases, 21 bases remained unmatched. Germline assignment: CDR1 SGHNT and CDR2 YENEEA. The CDR3 covers 19 residues. Written as DNA, the CDR3 is TGTGCCAGCAGCCGGGGGGAATGGGACGACGGGAAGGTTCCCTACGAGCAGTACTTC. Translation gives CASSRGEWDDGKVPYEQYF.

The V gene is TRBV5-1, the J gene TRBJ2-5, with 9 bases lining up with TRBD1. The CDR3 loop spans 16 amino acids. Germline values: CDR1 SGHRS, CDR2 YFSETQ. V trimming: 0 bases; J trimming: 3 bases; junction bases outside the gene matches: 6. In DNA, the CDR3 is TGCGCCAGCAGCTTGGTAGCCGGGACAGGGAAAGAGACCCAGTACTTC. Its protein product is CASSLVAGTGKETQYF.